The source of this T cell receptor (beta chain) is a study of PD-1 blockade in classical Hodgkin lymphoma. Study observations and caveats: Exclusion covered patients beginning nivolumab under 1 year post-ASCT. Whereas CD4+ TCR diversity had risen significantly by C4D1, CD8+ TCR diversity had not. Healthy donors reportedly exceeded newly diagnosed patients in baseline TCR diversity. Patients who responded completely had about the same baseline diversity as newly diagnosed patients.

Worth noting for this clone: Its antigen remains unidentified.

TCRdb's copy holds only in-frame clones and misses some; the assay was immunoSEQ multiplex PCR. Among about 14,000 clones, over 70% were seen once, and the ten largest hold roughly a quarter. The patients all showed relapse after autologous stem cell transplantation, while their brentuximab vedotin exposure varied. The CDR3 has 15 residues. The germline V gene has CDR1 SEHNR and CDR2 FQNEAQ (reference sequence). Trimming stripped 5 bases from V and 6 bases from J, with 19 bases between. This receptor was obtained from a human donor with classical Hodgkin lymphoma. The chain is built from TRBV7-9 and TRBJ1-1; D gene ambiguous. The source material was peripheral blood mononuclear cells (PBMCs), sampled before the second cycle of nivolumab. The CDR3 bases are TGTGCCAGCAGCCAAACTGTAGACGGGATCGCTGAAGCTTTCTTT. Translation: CASSQTVDGIAEAFF.